Below are 2 T cell receptor beta chains sequenced from a single sample in a study of T cell responses to AZD1222 COVID-19 vaccine. Repertoires were generated with immunoSEQ multiplex PCR, while TCRdb's copy carries only in-frame clones and drops some. The data contain about 140,000 clones, about 92% of them singletons. The source material was peripheral blood, sampled on day 0 of AZD1222 vaccination. The source of these receptors is an adult in good health.

This chain uses TRBV7-2 with TRBJ1-4; TRBD1 might be the D (5 bases). V was shortened by 5 bases and J by 7 bases, with 20 bases between the two germline ends. This CDR3 has 16 amino acids. The germline V gene has CDR1 SGHTA and CDR2 FQGNSA. CDR3 amino acids: CASSPYPGAGVEKLFF. Written as DNA, the CDR3 is TGTGCCAGCAGCCCTTACCCCGGGGCGGGAGTTGAAAAACTGTTTTTT.

The chain uses TRBV5-5 and TRBJ1-5; no firm D call. The CDR3 extends over 14 amino acids. Trimming shortened V by 4 bases and J by 4 bases, and 12 bases separated the two germline ends. The germline V gene has CDR1 SGHKS and CDR2 YYEKEE (reference sequence). CDR3 in amino acids: CASSALLSNQPQHF. In nucleotides, the CDR3 is TGTGCCAGCAGCGCATTATTGAGTAATCAGCCCCAGCATTTT.